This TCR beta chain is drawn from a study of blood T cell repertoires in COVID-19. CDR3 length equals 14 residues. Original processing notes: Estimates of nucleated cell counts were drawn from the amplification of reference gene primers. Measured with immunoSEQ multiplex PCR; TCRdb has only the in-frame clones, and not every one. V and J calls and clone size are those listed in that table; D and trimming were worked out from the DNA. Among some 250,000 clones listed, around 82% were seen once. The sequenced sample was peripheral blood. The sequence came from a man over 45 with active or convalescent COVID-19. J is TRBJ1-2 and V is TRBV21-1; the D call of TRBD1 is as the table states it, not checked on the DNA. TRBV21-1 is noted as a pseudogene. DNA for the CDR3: TGTGCCGGCCAAAATGCACAGGCGGACTATGGCTACACCTTC. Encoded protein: CAGQNAQADYGYTF.